The 30 T cell receptor beta chains below all came from one sample that was sequenced in a study of response to subunit inactivated influenza vaccine. TCRdb itself ran the RT-PCR reads through MiXCR, one entry per CDR3 protein. Here the sample spans about 570,000 distinct CDR3 sequences, 11% being singletons. A further study also used this sample, focusing on T cells expressing NK-cell markers. That report adds: Generation of TCR beta cDNA was performed by 5'RACE template switching incorporating UMIs.

Material: PBMCs from blood, obtained on the day of vaccination. The receptor source for this set is a man aged 45 to 65 who received an inactivated influenza vaccine.

The J gene is TRBJ2-7, the V gene TRBV10-3, with TRBD2 matching over 7 bases. CDR3 length: 15 residues. Germline CDR1 ENHRY, CDR2 SYGVKD. J lost 2 bases, V lost 4 bases, and 8 bases had no gene match. This chain's CDR3 is CAISVWRERTYEQYF. DNA of the CDR3: TGTGCCATCAGTGTATGGCGGGAGAGAACCTACGAGCAGTACTTC.

This clonotype was observed a handful of times. V gene TRBV7-2 combines with J gene TRBJ2-5, with 7 bases fitting TRBD2. Looked up from germline, CDR1 is SGHTA and CDR2 is FQGNSA. The trim removed 5 bases at V and 10 bases at J, leaving 16 bases unmatched. This CDR3 has 15 residues. In nucleotides, the CDR3 is TGTGCCAGCAGCCCAACAGGAGCGGGGATAGAGGGCCAGTACTTC. Translating it yields CASSPTGAGIEGQYF.

This clonotype was counted a few times. The rearrangement joins TRBV10-3 to TRBJ2-3; D remains ambiguous. The CDR3 is 14 amino acids. V was clipped by 0 bases and J by 6 bases, with 10 bases between them. Germline CDR1 is ENHRY and CDR2 is SYGVKD. The CDR3: CAISESSLQDTQYF. CDR3 sequence (DNA): TGTGCCATCAGTGAGTCGTCGCTCCAGGATACGCAGTATTTT.

This clonotype came up many times. The genes are TRBV9 and TRBJ2-2; D remains ambiguous. This CDR3 is 14 amino acids long. With 1 base removed from V and 1 base from J, the gap between germline ends came to 5 bases. Germline V lookup: CDR1 SGDLS, CDR2 YYNGEE. The CDR3 loop reads CASSVRQNTGELFF. The CDR3 DNA reads as TGTGCCAGCAGCGTAAGACAGAACACCGGGGAGCTGTTTTTT.

This clonotype was observed a handful of times. The gene calls are TRBV9 and TRBJ1-5; 7 nucleotides agree with TRBD1. Looked up from germline, CDR1 is SGDLS and CDR2 is YYNGEE. V shed 0 bases and J 6 bases; nucleotides not matched to a gene: 6. This CDR3 contains 15 residues. DNA for the CDR3: TGTGCCAGCAGCGTAGCGACAGGGCTGGGTCAGCCCCAGCATTTT. Encoded protein: CASSVATGLGQPQHF.

This clonotype was counted between two and nine times. V gene TRBV20-1 combines with J gene TRBJ2-7; D possibly uses TRBD1 or TRBD2 (5 bases each). Germline loops: CDR1 DFQATT, CDR2 SNEGSKA (reference sequence). Trimming left V 5 bases short and J 7 bases short, with 18 bases between. The CDR3 is 13 amino acids. CDR3 amino acids: CSAPHGGSLEQYF. Here the CDR3 DNA reads TGCAGTGCTCCCCATGGGGGTTCCCTGGAGCAGTACTTC.

This clonotype was detected only a few times. The rearrangement uses TRBV7-2 and TRBJ1-4; 8 positions agree with TRBD1. The germline V gene has CDR1 SGHTA and CDR2 FQGNSA. The CDR3 runs 17 residues. V shed 3 bases, J shed 0 bases, and the junction held 6 bases outside the gene matches. The CDR3 here is CASSFRQGLATNEKLFF. The CDR3 DNA is TGTGCCAGCAGCTTCCGACAGGGGTTGGCAACTAATGAAAAACTGTTTTTT.

The chain employs TRBV12-3 or TRBV12-4 and TRBJ2-1; unclear D gene. V was cut by 2 bases and J by 6 bases, with 11 bases left in between. This CDR3 region has 14 residues. CDR3 sequence: CASSLSAAPNEQFF. The CDR3 region has the DNA TGTGCCAGCAGTTTATCGGCGGCCCCCAATGAGCAGTTCTTC.

The chain recombines TRBV7-2 with TRBJ2-1, with a weak D call TRBD2 (5 bases). V lost 9 bases and J 8 bases, leaving 17 bases between the germline ends. CDR1 is SGHTA and CDR2 is FQGNSA in the germline V gene. CDR3 length: 13 residues. DNA for the CDR3: TGTGCCAGTTGGGCTAGCCGAGGCGATGAGCAGTTCTTC. It specifies CASWASRGDEQFF.

Concerning this clonotype itself: One end of the junction fails to match germline, which may point to a read error. The genes are TRBV19 and TRBJ2-7; possible D gene TRBD1, 5 bases. The CDR3 is made up of 13 amino acids. CDR1 and CDR2 from the germline V gene are LNHDA and SQIVND (reference sequence). Here the CDR3 DNA reads TGTGCCAGTAGTGGGTCAGGGTCCTACGAGAAGTACTTC. Its translation is CASSGSGSYEKYF.

This clonotype was counted only a few times. The V gene is TRBV7-2, the J gene TRBJ2-7, with D unclear. The CDR3 loop spans 12 amino acids. Trimming took 6 bases from V and 5 from J, leaving 11 bases between them. Per germline, CDR1 SGHTA and CDR2 FQGNSA. CDR3 amino acids: CASSRFRDEQYF. The CDR3 DNA reads as TGTGCCAGCAGTCGATTTAGGGACGAGCAGTACTTC.

The chain links TRBV10-3 to TRBJ1-1; D remains ambiguous. CDR1 is ENHRY and CDR2 is SYGVKD in the germline V gene. V lost 6 bases to trimming and J lost 0 bases, with 5 bases between them. CDR3 length equals 12 residues. Written as DNA, the CDR3 is TGTGCCATCAGGCAAATGAACACTGAAGCTTTCTTT. It encodes CAIRQMNTEAFF.

In this sample, this clonotype turned up a few times. This rearrangement joins TRBV4-3 to TRBJ2-7; the match to TRBD2 covers 8 bases. Germline loops: CDR1 LGHNA, CDR2 YSLEER. The CDR3 is 17 amino acids. The ends lost 0 bases at V and 0 bases at J; junction bases unmatched: 7. CDR3 DNA sequence: TGCGCCAGCAGCCAAGACTCGCGCGGGAGGAGCTCCTACGAGCAGTACTTC. Translated, it gives CASSQDSRGRSSYEQYF.

The chain couples TRBV4-3 to TRBJ2-1, with D possibly called TRBD1 or TRBD2 (5 bases each). Germline V lookup: CDR1 LGHNA, CDR2 YSLEER. V was cut by 0 bases and J by 7 bases, with 13 bases left in between. This CDR3 comprises 15 residues. This CDR3 is CASSQDIFGGNEQFF. The CDR3 nucleotides are TGCGCCAGCAGCCAAGATATATTTGGGGGTAATGAGCAGTTCTTC.

This clonotype came up a few times. The rearrangement uses TRBV20-1 and TRBJ2-7; 7 bases map to TRBD1. The CDR3 sequence is 13 residues long. Per the germline V gene, CDR1 is DFQATT and CDR2 is SNEGSKA (reference sequence). Losses at the gene ends were 2 bases for V and 3 bases for J; bases not matched to a gene: 4. CDR3 DNA: TGCAGTGCTAGAAGGGACAGAAACTACGAGCAGTACTTC. Residues: CSARRDRNYEQYF.

This clonotype was recorded a few times. Here the CDR3 reads CASSMVLAYGYTF. The CDR3 nucleotides read TGCGCCAGCAGCATGGTCTTGGCGTACGGCTACACCTTC. The chain combines TRBV5-1 with TRBJ1-2; D is unresolved. V dropped 4 bases and J dropped 8 bases, with 15 bases sitting between them. The CDR3 runs to 13 residues. Germline CDR1 and CDR2: SGHRS and YFSETQ. Full variable domain (remainder filled in from reference TRBV5-1 and TRBJ1-2): KAGVTQTPRYLIKTRGQQVTLSCSPISGHRSVSWYQQTPGQGLQFLFEYFSETQRNKGNFPGRFSGRQFSNSRSEMNVSTLELGDSALYLCASSMVLAYGYTFGSGTRLTVV.

This clonotype occurred many times. This chain joins TRBV7-2 and TRBJ2-7; 7 bases line up with TRBD1. The germline V gene encodes CDR1 SGHTA and CDR2 FQGNSA. The CDR3 is 13 amino acids. Trimming cost V 3 bases and J 5 bases; bases outside gene matches: 4. The CDR3 bases are TGTGCCAGCAGCTTTGACAGGGTCAACGAGCAGTACTTC. Translating gives CASSFDRVNEQYF. Filled out from reference TRBV7-2 and TRBJ2-7, the complete variable domain reads GAGVSQSPSNKVTEKGKDVELRCDPISGHTALYWYRQSLGQGLEFLIYFQGNSAPDKSGLPSDRFSAERTGGSVSTLTIQRTQQEDSAVYLCASSFDRVNEQYFGPGTRLTVT.

The rearrangement uses TRBV9 and TRBJ2-3; a weak D match, TRBD2 (6 bases). V was trimmed by 0 bases and J by 3 bases, leaving 14 bases between them. This CDR3 has 16 amino acids. Germline assignment: CDR1 SGDLS and CDR2 YYNGEE. CDR3 sequence (DNA): TGTGCCAGCAGCGTAGGGGTCCATGGGAGGACAGATACGCAGTATTTT. Its translation: CASSVGVHGRTDTQYF. The full variable domain, its missing parts supplied by reference TRBV9 and TRBJ2-3, is DSGVTQTPKHLITATGQRVTLRCSPRSGDLSVYWYQQSLDQGLQFLIQYYNGEERAKGNILERFSAQQFPDLHSELNLSSLELGDSALYFCASSVGVHGRTDTQYFGPGTRLTVL.

This clonotype was detected a few times. V and J are TRBV12-3 or TRBV12-4 and TRBJ2-3, with no clear D. V dropped 0 bases and J dropped 2 bases, with 12 bases sitting between them. CDR3 size: 16 residues. The chain's CDR3 is CASSLAGSMITDTQYF. The CDR3 coding sequence is TGTGCCAGCAGTTTAGCCGGTTCGATGATCACAGATACGCAGTATTTT.

The V call is TRBV28, the J call TRBJ1-1; 9 bases agree with TRBD1. The V segment lost 0 bases and the J segment 1 base; nucleotides outside the gene matches: 0. The germline V gene encodes CDR1 MDHEN and CDR2 SYDVKM. This CDR3 is 15 amino acids long. The chain's CDR3 is CASSLWGQGNTEAFF. In nucleotides, the CDR3 is TGTGCCAGCAGTTTATGGGGACAGGGGAACACTGAAGCTTTCTTT. Complete variable domain (other parts from reference TRBV28 and TRBJ1-1): DVKVTQSSRYLVKRTGEKVFLECVQDMDHENMFWYRQDPGLGLRLIYFSYDVKMKEKGDIPEGYSVSREKKERFSLILESASTNQTSMYLCASSLWGQGNTEAFFGQGTRLTVV.

This clonotype occurred many times. CDR3 nucleotides: TGTGCCAGCAGCTTAGCGGACTGGGGACTAGCCTCTAAGGGGGAGCTGTTTTTT. It encodes CASSLADWGLASKGELFF. The rearrangement uses TRBV7-8 and TRBJ2-2; 9 positions agree with TRBD2. V dropped 0 bases and J dropped 8; count of bases not matched to a gene: 13. The CDR3 runs to 18 residues. From germline, CDR1 is SGHVS and CDR2 FQNEAQ.

This clonotype has more than one count but fewer than ten. A much larger clonotype is one base distant, so this may be a read error. This chain links TRBV20-1 with TRBJ2-1; D is unclear. With 6 bases removed from V and 4 bases from J, the gap between germline ends came to 19 bases. Germline V gene sequence: CDR1 DFQATT, CDR2 SNEGSKA (reference sequence). The CDR3 covers 15 residues. The CDR3 sequence: CSAKARPDRYNEQFF. Written as DNA, the CDR3 is TGCAGTGCAAAGGCCCGACCAGATCGTTACAATGAGCAGTTCTTC.

The rearrangement links TRBV7-9 to TRBJ2-7, with D possibly being TRBD1 (5 bases). The CDR3 spans 14 residues. The V end was cut by 1 base, the J end by 4 bases, with 11 bases between. Looked up from germline, CDR1 is SEHNR and CDR2 is FQNEAQ (reference sequence). Written as DNA, the CDR3 is TGTGCCAGCAGCTTAGGTGACAGCGTATACGAGCAGTACTTC. Encoded protein: CASSLGDSVYEQYF. Full variable domain (missing parts from reference TRBV7-9 and TRBJ2-7): DTGVSQNPRHKITKRGQNVTFRCDPISEHNRLYWYRQTLGQGPEFLTYFQNEAQLEKSRLLSDRFSAERPKGSFSTLEIQRTEQGDSAMYLCASSLGDSVYEQYFGPGTRLTVT.

The chain has TRBV12-5 and TRBJ1-1; D may be TRBD1 (6 bases). Germline CDR1 LGHNT, CDR2 FRNRAP. The CDR3 contains 13 residues. Between the trimmed V and J ends, which lost 9 bases and 7 bases, there was a span of 18 bases. The CDR3 spells CASSLDRGFEAFF. CDR3 bases: TGTGCTAGCTCTTTGGACAGAGGTTTTGAAGCTTTCTTT.

The chain recombines TRBV5-1 with TRBJ1-1; 8 bases are a match to TRBD1. Trimming cost V 0 bases and J 6 bases; bases outside gene matches: 7. CDR3 size: 15 residues. Per germline, CDR1 SGHRS and CDR2 YFSETQ. Here the CDR3 reads CASSLEQGGPAEAFF. CDR3 bases: TGCGCCAGCAGCTTGGAACAGGGGGGTCCGGCTGAAGCTTTCTTT.

This chain uses TRBV6-2 or TRBV6-3 with TRBJ2-7, with D perhaps matching TRBD1 (5 bases). The germline CDR1 and CDR2 sequences are MNHEY and SVGEGT. This CDR3 is built from 13 residues. V lost 5 bases and J lost 3, with 11 bases in between. The CDR3 nucleotides read TGTGCCAGCAGTCCCCTCAGGGACTACGAGCAGTACTTC. Its protein product is CASSPLRDYEQYF.

This clonotype has a handful of counts. This chain joins TRBV5-1 and TRBJ2-3, with 7 bases that match TRBD2. Trimming at V came to 4 bases and at J to 3 bases, leaving 8 bases not matched to a gene. Germline CDR1 is SGHRS and CDR2 is YFSETQ. The CDR3 has 15 amino acids. The CDR3 protein is CASSPAGVRTDTQYF. CDR3 nucleotide sequence: TGCGCCAGCAGCCCCGCGGGAGTAAGGACAGATACGCAGTATTTT.

This clonotype was recorded many times. This chain uses TRBV7-8 with TRBJ1-4; D gene uncertain. The CDR3 covers 13 residues. CDR1 and CDR2 from the germline V gene are SGHVS and FQNEAQ. Trimming took off 7 bases at V and 4 bases at J, with 10 bases between the two ends. The DNA of the CDR3 is TGTGCCAGCACCCCGCGCCTTAATGAAAAACTGTTTTTT. It encodes CASTPRLNEKLFF.

V and J are TRBV9 and TRBJ1-2; 8 bases match TRBD1. Germline V lookup: CDR1 SGDLS, CDR2 YYNGEE. The CDR3 contains 15 residues. V shed 3 bases, J shed 7 bases, and the junction held 11 bases outside the gene matches. CDR3: CASSARPGQGFGYTF. CDR3 DNA sequence: TGTGCCAGCAGCGCCCGCCCCGGACAGGGTTTTGGCTACACCTTC.

This chain joins TRBV5-1 and TRBJ2-7; 8 bases are shared with TRBD2. This CDR3 is built from 15 residues. CDR1 is SGHRS and CDR2 is YFSETQ in the germline V gene. V gave up 4 bases and J gave up 3 bases; unmatched junction bases: 9. CDR3 nucleotide sequence: TGCGCCAGCAGCGGACTAGCCTGGGGAAACTACGAGCAGTACTTC. Its translation: CASSGLAWGNYEQYF.